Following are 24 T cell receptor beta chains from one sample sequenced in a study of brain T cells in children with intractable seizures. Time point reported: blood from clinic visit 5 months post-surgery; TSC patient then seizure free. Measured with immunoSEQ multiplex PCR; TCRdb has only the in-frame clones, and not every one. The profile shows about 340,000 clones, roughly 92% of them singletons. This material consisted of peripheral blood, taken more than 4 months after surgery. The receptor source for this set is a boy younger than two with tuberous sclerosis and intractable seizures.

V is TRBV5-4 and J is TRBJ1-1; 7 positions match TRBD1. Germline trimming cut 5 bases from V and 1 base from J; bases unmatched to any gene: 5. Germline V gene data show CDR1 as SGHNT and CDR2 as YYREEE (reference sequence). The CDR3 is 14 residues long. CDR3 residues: CASRYRDRNTEAFF. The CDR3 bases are TGTGCCAGCAGATATAGGGACAGGAACACTGAAGCTTTCTTT.

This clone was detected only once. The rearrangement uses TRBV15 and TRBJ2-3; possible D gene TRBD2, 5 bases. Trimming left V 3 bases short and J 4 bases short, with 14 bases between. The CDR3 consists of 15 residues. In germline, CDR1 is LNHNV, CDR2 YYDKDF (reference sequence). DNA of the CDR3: TGTGCCACCAGCAGGAGACCGGACTTCTCAGATACGCAGTATTTT. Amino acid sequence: CATSRRPDFSDTQYF.

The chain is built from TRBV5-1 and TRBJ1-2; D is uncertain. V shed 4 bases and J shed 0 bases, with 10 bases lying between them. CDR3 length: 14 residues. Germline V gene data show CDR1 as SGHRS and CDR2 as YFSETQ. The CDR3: CASSPVAANYGYTF. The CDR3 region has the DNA TGCGCCAGCAGCCCCGTCGCAGCTAACTATGGCTACACCTTC.

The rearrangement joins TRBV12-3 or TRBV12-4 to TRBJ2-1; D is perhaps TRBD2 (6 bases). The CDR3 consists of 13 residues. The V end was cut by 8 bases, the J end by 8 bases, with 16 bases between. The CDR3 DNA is TGTGCCAGCGTCGCGGGGAGGATCGATGAGCAGTTCTTC. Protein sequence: CASVAGRIDEQFF.

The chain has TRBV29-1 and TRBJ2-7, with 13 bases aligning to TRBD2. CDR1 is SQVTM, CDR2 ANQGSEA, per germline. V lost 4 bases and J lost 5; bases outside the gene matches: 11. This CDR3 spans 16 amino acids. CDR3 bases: TGCAGCGTTGTAGGTCTGACTAGCGGGAGGATGCACGAGCAGTACTTC. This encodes CSVVGLTSGRMHEQYF.

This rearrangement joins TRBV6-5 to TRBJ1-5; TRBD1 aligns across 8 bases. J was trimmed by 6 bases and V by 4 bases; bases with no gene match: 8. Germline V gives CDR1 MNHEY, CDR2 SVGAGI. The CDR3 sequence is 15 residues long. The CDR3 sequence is CASSSYDRGGQPQHF. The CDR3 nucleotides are TGTGCCAGCAGTTCCTACGACAGGGGAGGTCAGCCCCAGCATTTT.

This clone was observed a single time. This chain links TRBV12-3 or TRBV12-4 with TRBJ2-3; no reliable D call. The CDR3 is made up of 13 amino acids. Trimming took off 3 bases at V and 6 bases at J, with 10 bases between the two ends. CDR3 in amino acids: CASSFLMSDTQYF. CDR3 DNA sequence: TGTGCCAGCAGTTTTCTCATGTCGGATACGCAGTATTTT.

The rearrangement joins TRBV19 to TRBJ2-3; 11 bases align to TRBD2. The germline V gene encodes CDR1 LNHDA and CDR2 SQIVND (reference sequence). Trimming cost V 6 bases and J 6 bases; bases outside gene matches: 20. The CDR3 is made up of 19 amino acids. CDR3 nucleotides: TGTGCCAGTAGGGGTGGACTAGCGGGTAACGACCCTTCGATGGATACGCAGTATTTT. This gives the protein CASRGGLAGNDPSMDTQYF.

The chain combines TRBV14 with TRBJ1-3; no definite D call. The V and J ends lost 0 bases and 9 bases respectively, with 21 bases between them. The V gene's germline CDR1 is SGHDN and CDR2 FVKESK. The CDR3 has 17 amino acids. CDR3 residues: CASSQDPAGKVLGTIYF. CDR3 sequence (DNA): TGTGCCAGCAGCCAAGATCCTGCAGGAAAGGTCTTGGGCACCATATATTTT.

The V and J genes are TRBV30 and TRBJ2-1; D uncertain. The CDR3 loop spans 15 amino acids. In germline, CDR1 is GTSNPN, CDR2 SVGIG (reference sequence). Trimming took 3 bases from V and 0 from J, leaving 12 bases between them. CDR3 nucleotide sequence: TGTGCCTGGAGCGACGGCTCAAGCTCCTACAATGAGCAGTTCTTC. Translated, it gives CAWSDGSSSYNEQFF.

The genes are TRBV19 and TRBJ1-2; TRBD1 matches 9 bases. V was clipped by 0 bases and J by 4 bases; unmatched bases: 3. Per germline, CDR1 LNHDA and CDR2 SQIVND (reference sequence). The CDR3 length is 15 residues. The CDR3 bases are TGTGCCAGTAGTATAGAAAAACAGGGGGCCTATGGCTACACCTTC. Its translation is CASSIEKQGAYGYTF.

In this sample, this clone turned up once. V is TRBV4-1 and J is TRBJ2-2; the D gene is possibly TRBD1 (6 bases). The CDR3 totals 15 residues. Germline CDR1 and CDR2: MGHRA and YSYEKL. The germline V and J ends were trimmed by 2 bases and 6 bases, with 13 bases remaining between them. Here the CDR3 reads CASSQTGTIPGELFF. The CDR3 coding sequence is TGCGCCAGCAGCCAAACCGGGACAATACCCGGGGAGCTGTTTTTT.

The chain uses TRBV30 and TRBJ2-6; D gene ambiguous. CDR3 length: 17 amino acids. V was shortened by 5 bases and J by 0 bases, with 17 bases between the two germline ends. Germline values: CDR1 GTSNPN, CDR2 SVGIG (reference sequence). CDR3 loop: CAWASGWPGSGANVLTF. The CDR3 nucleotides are TGTGCCTGGGCCTCTGGCTGGCCGGGCTCTGGGGCCAACGTCCTGACTTTC.

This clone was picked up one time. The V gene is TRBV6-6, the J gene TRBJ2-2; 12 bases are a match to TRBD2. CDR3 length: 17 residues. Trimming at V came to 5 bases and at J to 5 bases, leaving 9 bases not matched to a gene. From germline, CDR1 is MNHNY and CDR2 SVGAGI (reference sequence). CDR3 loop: CASSPLAGGPETGELFF. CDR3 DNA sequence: TGTGCCAGCAGTCCCCTAGCGGGGGGGCCGGAGACCGGGGAGCTGTTTTTT.

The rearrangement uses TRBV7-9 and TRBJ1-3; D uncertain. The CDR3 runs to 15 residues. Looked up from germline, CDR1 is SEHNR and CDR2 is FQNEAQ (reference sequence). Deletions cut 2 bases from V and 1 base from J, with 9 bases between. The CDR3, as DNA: TGTGCCAGCAGCTTAAGCTACGAATCTGGAAACACCATATATTTT. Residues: CASSLSYESGNTIYF.

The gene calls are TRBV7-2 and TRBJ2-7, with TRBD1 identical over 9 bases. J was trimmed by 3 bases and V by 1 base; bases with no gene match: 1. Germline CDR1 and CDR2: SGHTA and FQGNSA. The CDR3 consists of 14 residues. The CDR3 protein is CASSLGGQGYEQYF. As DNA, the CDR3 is TGTGCCAGCAGCTTAGGGGGACAGGGCTACGAGCAGTACTTC.

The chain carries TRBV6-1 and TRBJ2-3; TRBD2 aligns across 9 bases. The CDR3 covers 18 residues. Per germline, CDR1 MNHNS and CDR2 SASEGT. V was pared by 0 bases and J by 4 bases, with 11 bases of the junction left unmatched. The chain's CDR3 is CASSEAGYGSGSADTQYF. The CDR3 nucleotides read TGTGCCAGCAGTGAAGCGGGGTATGGTAGCGGGAGTGCAGATACGCAGTATTTT.

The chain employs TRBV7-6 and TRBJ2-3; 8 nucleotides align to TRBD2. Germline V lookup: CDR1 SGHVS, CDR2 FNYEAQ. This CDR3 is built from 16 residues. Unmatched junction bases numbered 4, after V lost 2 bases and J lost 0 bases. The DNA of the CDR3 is TGTGCCAGCAGCTTATATAGCGGGGTCAGCACAGATACGCAGTATTTT. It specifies CASSLYSGVSTDTQYF.

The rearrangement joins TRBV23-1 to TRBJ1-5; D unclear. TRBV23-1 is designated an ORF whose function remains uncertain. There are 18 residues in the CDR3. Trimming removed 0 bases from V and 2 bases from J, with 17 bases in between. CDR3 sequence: CASSQSVNQPSRNQPQHF. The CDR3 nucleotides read TGCGCCAGCAGTCAATCAGTAAACCAACCTTCACGCAATCAGCCCCAGCATTTT.

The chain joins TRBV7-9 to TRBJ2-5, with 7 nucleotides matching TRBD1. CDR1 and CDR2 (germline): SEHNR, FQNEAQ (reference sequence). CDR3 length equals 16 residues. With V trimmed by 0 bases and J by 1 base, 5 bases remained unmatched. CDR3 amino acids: CASSLAMAGGQETQYF. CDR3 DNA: TGTGCCAGCAGCTTAGCGATGGCAGGGGGCCAAGAGACCCAGTACTTC.

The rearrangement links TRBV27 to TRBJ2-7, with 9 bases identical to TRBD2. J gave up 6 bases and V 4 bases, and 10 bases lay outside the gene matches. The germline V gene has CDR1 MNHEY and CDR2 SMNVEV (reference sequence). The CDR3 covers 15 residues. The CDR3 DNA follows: TGTGCCAGCAGTTCCGTAGTAGCGGGAGTGGGCGAGCAGTACTTC. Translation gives CASSSVVAGVGEQYF.

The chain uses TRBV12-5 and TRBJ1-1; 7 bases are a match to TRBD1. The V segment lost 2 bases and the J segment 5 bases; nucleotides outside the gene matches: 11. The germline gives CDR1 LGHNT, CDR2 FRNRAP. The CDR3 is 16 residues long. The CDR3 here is CASGLLPDRAGTEAFF. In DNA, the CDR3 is TGTGCTAGTGGTTTGCTCCCCGACAGGGCGGGTACTGAAGCTTTCTTT.

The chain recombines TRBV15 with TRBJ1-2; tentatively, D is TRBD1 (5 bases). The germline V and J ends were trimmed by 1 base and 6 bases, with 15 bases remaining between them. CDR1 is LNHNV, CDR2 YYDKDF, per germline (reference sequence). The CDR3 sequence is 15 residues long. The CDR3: CATSRAFVQGDGYTF. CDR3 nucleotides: TGTGCCACCAGCAGAGCATTCGTCCAGGGTGATGGCTACACCTTC. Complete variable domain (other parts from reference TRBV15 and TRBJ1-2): DAMVIQNPRYQVTQFGKPVTLSCSQTLNHNVMYWYQQKSSQAPKLLFHYYDKDFNNEADTPDNFQSRRPNTSFCFLDIRSPGLGDTAMYLCATSRAFVQGDGYTFGSGTRLTVV.

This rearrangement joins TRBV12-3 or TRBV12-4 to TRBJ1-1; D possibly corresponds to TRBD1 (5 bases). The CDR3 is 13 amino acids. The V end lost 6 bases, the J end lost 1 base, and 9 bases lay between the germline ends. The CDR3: CASSTQENTEAFF. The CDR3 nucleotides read TGTGCCAGCAGCACACAGGAGAACACTGAAGCTTTCTTT.